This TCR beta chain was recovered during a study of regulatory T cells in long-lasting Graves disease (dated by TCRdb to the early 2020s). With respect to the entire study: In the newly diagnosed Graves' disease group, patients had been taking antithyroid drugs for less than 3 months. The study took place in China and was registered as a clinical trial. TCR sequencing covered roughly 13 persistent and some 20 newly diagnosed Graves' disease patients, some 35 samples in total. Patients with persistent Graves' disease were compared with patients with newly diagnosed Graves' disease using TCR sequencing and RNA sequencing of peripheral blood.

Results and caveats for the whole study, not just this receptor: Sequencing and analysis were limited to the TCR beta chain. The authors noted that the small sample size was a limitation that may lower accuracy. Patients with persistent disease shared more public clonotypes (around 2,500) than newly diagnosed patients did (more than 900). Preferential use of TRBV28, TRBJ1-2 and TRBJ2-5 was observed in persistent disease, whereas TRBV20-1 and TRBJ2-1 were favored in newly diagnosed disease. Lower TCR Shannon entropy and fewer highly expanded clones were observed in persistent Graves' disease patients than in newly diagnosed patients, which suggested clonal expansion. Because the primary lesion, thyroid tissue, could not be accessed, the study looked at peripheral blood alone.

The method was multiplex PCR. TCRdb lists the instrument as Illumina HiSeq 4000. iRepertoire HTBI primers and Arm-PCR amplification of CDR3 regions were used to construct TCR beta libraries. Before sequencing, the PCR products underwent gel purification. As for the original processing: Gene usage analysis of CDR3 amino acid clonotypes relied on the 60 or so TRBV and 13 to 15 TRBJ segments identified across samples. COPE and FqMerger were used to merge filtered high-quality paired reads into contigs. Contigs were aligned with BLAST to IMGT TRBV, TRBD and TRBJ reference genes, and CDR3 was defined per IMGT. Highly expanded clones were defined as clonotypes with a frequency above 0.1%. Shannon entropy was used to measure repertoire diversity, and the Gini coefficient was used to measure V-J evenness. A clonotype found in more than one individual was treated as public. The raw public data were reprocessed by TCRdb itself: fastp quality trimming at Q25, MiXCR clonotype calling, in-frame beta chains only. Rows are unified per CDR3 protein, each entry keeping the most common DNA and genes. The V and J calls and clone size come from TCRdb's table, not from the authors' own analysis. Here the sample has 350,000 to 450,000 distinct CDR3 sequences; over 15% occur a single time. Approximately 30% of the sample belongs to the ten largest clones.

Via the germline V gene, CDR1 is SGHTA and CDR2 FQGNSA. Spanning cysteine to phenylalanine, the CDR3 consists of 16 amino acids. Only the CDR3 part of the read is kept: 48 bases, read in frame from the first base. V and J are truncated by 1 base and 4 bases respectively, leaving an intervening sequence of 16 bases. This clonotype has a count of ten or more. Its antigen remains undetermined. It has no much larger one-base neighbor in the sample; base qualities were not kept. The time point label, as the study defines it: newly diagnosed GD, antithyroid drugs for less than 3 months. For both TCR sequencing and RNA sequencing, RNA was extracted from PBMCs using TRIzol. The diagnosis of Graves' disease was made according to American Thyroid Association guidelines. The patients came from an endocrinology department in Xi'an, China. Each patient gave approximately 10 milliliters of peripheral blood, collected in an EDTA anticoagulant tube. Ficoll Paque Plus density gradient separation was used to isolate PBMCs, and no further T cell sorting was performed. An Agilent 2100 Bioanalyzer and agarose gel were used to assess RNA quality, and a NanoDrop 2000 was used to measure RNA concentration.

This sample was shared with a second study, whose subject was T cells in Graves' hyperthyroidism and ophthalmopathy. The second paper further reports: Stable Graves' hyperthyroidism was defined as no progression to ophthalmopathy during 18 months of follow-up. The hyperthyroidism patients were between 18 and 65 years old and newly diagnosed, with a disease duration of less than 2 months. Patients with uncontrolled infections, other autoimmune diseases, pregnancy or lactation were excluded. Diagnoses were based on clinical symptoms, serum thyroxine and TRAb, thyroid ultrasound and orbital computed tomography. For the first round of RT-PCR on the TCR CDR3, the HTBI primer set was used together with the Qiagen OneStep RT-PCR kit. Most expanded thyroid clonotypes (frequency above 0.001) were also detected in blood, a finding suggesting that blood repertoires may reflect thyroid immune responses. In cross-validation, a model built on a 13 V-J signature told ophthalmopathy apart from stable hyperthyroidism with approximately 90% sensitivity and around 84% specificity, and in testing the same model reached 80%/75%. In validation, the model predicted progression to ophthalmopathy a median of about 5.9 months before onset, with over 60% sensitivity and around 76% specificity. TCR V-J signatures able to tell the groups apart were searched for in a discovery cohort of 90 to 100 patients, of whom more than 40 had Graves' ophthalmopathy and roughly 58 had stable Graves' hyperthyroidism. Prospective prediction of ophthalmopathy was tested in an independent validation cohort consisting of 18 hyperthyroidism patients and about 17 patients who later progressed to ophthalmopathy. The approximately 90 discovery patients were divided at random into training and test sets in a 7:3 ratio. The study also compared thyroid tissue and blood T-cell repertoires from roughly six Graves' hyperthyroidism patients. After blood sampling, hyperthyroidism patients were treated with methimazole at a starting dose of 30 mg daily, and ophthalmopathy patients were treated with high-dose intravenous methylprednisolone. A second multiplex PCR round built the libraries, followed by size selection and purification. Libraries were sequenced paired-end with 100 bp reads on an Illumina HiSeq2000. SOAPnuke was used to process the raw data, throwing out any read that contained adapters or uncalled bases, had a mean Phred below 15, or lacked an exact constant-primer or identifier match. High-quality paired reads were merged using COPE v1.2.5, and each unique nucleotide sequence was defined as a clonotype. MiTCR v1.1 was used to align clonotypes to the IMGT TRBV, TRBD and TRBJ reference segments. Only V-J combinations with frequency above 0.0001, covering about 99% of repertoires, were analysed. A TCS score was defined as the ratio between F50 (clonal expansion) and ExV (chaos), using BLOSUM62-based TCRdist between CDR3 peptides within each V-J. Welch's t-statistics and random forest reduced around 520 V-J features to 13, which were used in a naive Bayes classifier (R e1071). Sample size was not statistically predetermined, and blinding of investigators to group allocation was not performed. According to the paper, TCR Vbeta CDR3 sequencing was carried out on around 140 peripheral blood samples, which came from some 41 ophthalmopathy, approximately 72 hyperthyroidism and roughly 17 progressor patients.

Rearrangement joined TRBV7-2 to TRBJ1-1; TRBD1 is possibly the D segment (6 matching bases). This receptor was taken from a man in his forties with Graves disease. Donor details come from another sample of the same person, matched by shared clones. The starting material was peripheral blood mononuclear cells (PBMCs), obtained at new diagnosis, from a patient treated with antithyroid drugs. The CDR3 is CASSLEFGQKGTEAFF. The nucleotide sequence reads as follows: TGTGCCAGCAGCTTAGAATTCGGACAGAAGGGCACTGAAGCTTTCTTT.